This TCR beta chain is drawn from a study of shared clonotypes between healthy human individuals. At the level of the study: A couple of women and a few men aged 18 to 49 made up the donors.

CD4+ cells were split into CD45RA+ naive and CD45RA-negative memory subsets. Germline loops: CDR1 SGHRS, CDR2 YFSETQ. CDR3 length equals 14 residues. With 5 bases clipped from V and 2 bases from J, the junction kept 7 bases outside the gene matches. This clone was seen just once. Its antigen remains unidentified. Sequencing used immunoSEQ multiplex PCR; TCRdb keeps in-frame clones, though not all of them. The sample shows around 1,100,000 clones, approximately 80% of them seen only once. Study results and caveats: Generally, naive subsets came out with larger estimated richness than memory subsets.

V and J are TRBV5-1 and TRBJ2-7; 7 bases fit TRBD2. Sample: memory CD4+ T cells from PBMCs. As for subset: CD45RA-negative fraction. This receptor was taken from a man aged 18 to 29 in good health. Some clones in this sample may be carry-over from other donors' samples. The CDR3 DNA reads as TGCGCCAGCAGTTCCGGGACTACCACCTACGAGCAGTACTTC. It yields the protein CASSSGTTTYEQYF.